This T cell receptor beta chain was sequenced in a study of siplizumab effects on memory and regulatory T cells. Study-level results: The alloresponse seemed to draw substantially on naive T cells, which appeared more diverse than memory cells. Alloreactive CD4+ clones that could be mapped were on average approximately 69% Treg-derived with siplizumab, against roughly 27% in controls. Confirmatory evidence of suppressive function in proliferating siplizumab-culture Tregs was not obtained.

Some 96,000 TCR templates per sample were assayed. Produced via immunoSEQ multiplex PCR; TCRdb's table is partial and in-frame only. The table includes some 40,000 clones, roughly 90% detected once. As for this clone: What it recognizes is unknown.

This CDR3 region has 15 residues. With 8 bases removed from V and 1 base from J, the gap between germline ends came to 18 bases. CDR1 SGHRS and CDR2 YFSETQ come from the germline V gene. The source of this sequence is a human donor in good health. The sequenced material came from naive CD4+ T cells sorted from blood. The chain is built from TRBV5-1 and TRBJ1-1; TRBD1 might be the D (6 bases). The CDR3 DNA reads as TGCGCCAGTCGAACCGCTGGGGGGGCGAACACTGAAGCTTTCTTT. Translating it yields CASRTAGGANTEAFF. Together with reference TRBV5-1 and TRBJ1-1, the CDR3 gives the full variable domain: KAGVTQTPRYLIKTRGQQVTLSCSPISGHRSVSWYQQTPGQGLQFLFEYFSETQRNKGNFPGRFSGRQFSNSRSEMNVSTLELGDSALYLCASRTAGGANTEAFFGQGTRLTVV.